Described below is a single T cell receptor beta chain sequence and its context. This record comes from a study of immune cell composition in non-small cell lung cancer. TCRdb keeps only in-frame clones here, not all; method: immunoSEQ multiplex PCR. The table shows approximately 4,600 clones, with about 80% occurring only once. CDR3 size: 15 residues. The J segment lost 6 bases and the V segment lost 2 bases, leaving 4 bases of the junction unmatched. Germline V gives CDR1 MNHEY, CDR2 SVGAGI. Input material: lung tumor tissue. The TCR originated in a human donor with non-small cell lung cancer. The chain joins TRBV6-5 to TRBJ2-1; 10 positions match TRBD2. The CDR3 reads CASSYDASGSNEQFF. The CDR3 DNA sequence: TGTGCCAGCAGTTACGATGCTAGCGGGAGCAATGAGCAGTTCTTC.